The next 15 T cell receptor beta chains were all read from a single sample in a study of blood T cell repertoires in COVID-19. The assay was immunoSEQ multiplex PCR, and TCRdb's table has in-frame clones only and misses some. The sample shows approximately 10,000 clones, 75% to 90% of them seen only once. What was sequenced was peripheral blood. All receptors derive from a human donor in a cohort sampled during active COVID-19.

This sequence joins TRBV7-6 and TRBJ1-5, with unresolved D. The CDR3 is 14 residues long. Germline CDR1 and CDR2: SGHVS and FNYEAQ. V lost 5 bases, J lost 2 bases, and 10 bases lay in between. The CDR3 here is CASSPERGNQPQHF. CDR3 bases: TGTGCCAGCAGCCCGGAGAGGGGCAATCAGCCCCAGCATTTT. The full variable domain, its missing parts supplied by reference TRBV7-6 and TRBJ1-5, is GAGVSQSPRYKVTKRGQDVALRCDPISGHVSLYWYRQALGQGPEFLTYFNYEAQQDKSGLPNDRFSAERPEGSISTLTIQRTEQRDSAMYRCASSPERGNQPQHFGDGTRLSIL.

J is TRBJ1-2 and V is TRBV10-3; 7 bases are shared with TRBD1. The germline V gene has CDR1 ENHRY and CDR2 SYGVKD. V was clipped by 6 bases and J by 6 bases; unmatched bases: 13. The CDR3 sequence is 15 residues long. The CDR3 protein is CAISLEGDREDGYTF. DNA of the CDR3: TGTGCCATCAGCCTAGAGGGCGACAGGGAGGATGGCTACACCTTC.

J is TRBJ1-1 and V is TRBV19, with TRBD1 matching over 8 bases. Trimming took 1 base from V and 11 from J; bases not matched to a gene: 6. CDR3 size: 13 residues. CDR1 and CDR2 (germline): LNHDA, SQIVND (reference sequence). CDR3 in amino acids: CASSIGDRRNAFF. As DNA, the CDR3 is TGTGCCAGTAGTATAGGGGACAGGAGAAATGCTTTCTTT. The entire variable domain, with the rest obtained from reference TRBV19 and TRBJ1-1, is as follows: DGGITQSPKYLFRKEGQNVTLSCEQNLNHDAMYWYRQDPGQGLRLIYYSQIVNDFQKGDIAEGYSVSREKKESFPLTVTSAQKNPTAFYLCASSIGDRRNAFFGQGTRLTVV.

This clone was counted a single time. The V gene is TRBV15, the J gene TRBJ2-7; 11 bases align to TRBD2. The CDR3 contains 16 residues. Germline loops: CDR1 LNHNV, CDR2 YYDKDF (reference sequence). V shed 3 bases, J shed 4 bases, and the junction held 8 bases outside the gene matches. CDR3 loop: CATSSADTSGRYEQYF. The CDR3 DNA reads TGTGCCACCAGCAGCGCTGACACTAGCGGGAGATACGAGCAGTACTTC.

Only one count was recorded for this clone. CDR3: CSVEVGWNRGGYGYTF. The CDR3 DNA follows: TGCAGCGTTGAAGTTGGGTGGAACCGGGGAGGATATGGCTACACCTTC. This rearrangement joins TRBV29-1 to TRBJ1-2; no reliable D call. The CDR3 consists of 16 residues. V lost 1 base and J 5 bases, leaving 20 bases between the germline ends. Germline CDR1 SQVTM, CDR2 ANQGSEA. Supplemented by reference TRBV29-1 and TRBJ1-2, the full variable domain reads SAVISQKPSRDICQRGTSLTIQCQVDSQVTMMFWYRQQPGQSLTLIATANQGSEATYESGFVIDKFPISRPNLTFSTLTVSNMSPEDSSIYLCSVEVGWNRGGYGYTFGSGTRLTVV.

This chain uses TRBV28 with TRBJ2-4; 8 bases align to TRBD1. The CDR3 is 14 amino acids. Trimming removed 3 bases from V and 7 bases from J; junction bases left unmatched: 5. CDR1 is MDHEN and CDR2 is SYDVKM in the germline V gene. This CDR3 is CASSLQGAANIQYF. CDR3 sequence (DNA): TGTGCCAGCAGTTTGCAGGGGGCCGCGAACATTCAGTACTTC.

The chain has TRBV18 and TRBJ1-6; D remains ambiguous. The CDR3 consists of 15 residues. V was trimmed by 6 bases and J by 2 bases, leaving 11 bases between them. CDR1 and CDR2 (germline): KGHSH, LQKENI. The CDR3 DNA follows: TGTGCCAGCTCCTTGAGGGATGCCTATAATTCACCCCTCCACTTT. Translating gives CASSLRDAYNSPLHF. Together with reference TRBV18 and TRBJ1-6, the CDR3 gives the full variable domain: NAGVMQNPRHLVRRRGQEARLRCSPMKGHSHVYWYRQLPEEGLKFMVYLQKENIIDESGMPKERFSAEFPKEGPSILRIQQVVRGDSAAYFCASSLRDAYNSPLHFGNGTRLTVT.

This sequence joins TRBV15 and TRBJ1-2, with a tentative D call TRBD1 (6 bases). From germline, CDR1 is LNHNV and CDR2 YYDKDF (reference sequence). The CDR3 is made up of 14 amino acids. The V and J ends lost 4 bases and 5 bases respectively, with 14 bases between them. The CDR3 sequence is CATSKTPGEYGYTF. The CDR3 DNA follows: TGTGCCACCAGCAAAACACCAGGGGAGTATGGCTACACCTTC.

This clone was counted a few times. This chain connects TRBV7-2 to TRBJ1-2; the match to TRBD1 covers 10 bases. Germline V lookup: CDR1 SGHTA, CDR2 FQGNSA. The CDR3 length is 13 residues. The trim removed 5 bases at V and 7 bases at J, leaving 4 bases unmatched. Written as DNA, the CDR3 is TGTGCCAGCAGCAGCGGGACAGGGGTTGGCTACACCTTC. It translates to CASSSGTGVGYTF.

This clone was recorded once. This chain joins TRBV6-9 and TRBJ2-5; TRBD1 aligns across 7 bases. The germline V gene has CDR1 MNHGY and CDR2 SVAAGI. The CDR3 is made up of 14 amino acids. Trimming took 1 base from V and 5 from J; bases not matched to a gene: 4. The CDR3: CASSYCPRGETQYF. CDR3 in DNA: TGTGCCAGCAGTTATTGCCCCAGGGGGGAGACCCAGTACTTC.

This chain links TRBV15 with TRBJ2-1, with 9 bases aligning to TRBD2. The V and J ends lost 1 base and 7 bases, in that order; junction bases with no gene match: 8. The CDR3 length is 16 residues. Germline V CDR1 and CDR2: LNHNV, YYDKDF (reference sequence). The CDR3 sequence: CATSRGGGGVVNEQFF. The CDR3 DNA follows: TGTGCCACCAGCAGAGGTGGCGGGGGGGTGGTAAATGAGCAGTTCTTC.

The chain carries TRBV5-5 and TRBJ2-7; perhaps TRBD1 as D (5 bases). CDR3 length: 15 residues. Trimming stripped 3 bases from V and 1 base from J, with 14 bases between. The germline V gene has CDR1 SGHKS and CDR2 YYEKEE (reference sequence). In DNA, the CDR3 is TGTGCCAGCAGCTCGGATTGGACACAGTCCTACGAGCAGTACTTC. Translation: CASSSDWTQSYEQYF.

The V gene is TRBV11-2, the J gene TRBJ2-2; D perhaps matches TRBD2 (5 bases). The CDR3 loop spans 14 amino acids. The germline V gene has CDR1 SGHAT and CDR2 FQNNGV. V lost 4 bases and J 5 bases, leaving 11 bases between the germline ends. CDR3 sequence reads: CASSSRTGTGELFF. The CDR3 DNA follows: TGTGCCAGCAGCTCTAGGACGGGGACCGGGGAGCTGTTTTTT.

This chain uses TRBV27 with TRBJ2-3; 8 nucleotides line up with TRBD2. V gave up 6 bases and J gave up 2 bases; unmatched junction bases: 10. Germline V gene lookup returns CDR1 MNHEY and CDR2 SMNVEV (reference sequence). CDR3 size: 16 residues. This chain's CDR3 is CASREAGASHTDTQYF. In nucleotides, the CDR3 is TGTGCCAGCAGGGAAGCGGGAGCCTCCCACACAGATACGCAGTATTTT.

This clone came up a few times. This rearrangement joins TRBV10-1 to TRBJ2-7; TRBD1 matches 9 bases. From germline, CDR1 is WNHNN and CDR2 SYGVQD (reference sequence). Losses at the gene ends were 4 bases for V and 5 bases for J; bases not matched to a gene: 3. The CDR3 runs to 13 residues. Here the CDR3 reads CASSVGQGHEQYF. In DNA, the CDR3 is TGCGCCAGCAGTGTGGGACAGGGTCACGAGCAGTACTTC.